The 28 T cell receptor beta chains in this list originate from one sample, sequenced in a study of cytomegalovirus exposure and HLA in healthy donors. Primers included in the PCR were 60 Vbeta and 13 Jbeta primers. The assay was immunoSEQ multiplex PCR, and TCRdb's table has in-frame clones only and misses some. Here the sample spans about 150,000 clones, around 72% being singletons. Sequenced: PBMCs. These receptors were taken from a man aged 18 to 30 in good health and CMV-seropositive.

The J gene is TRBJ1-2, the V gene TRBV4-3; a weak D match, TRBD1 (6 bases). Germline-derived CDR1 and CDR2 are LGHNA and YSLEER. The germline V and J ends were trimmed by 4 bases and 5 bases, with 17 bases remaining between them. The CDR3 sequence is 15 residues long. The DNA for the CDR3 is TGCGCCAGCAGCCTCATAGCCCAGGGGTTTTATGGCTACACCTTC. Its protein is CASSLIAQGFYGYTF.

This rearrangement joins TRBV5-6 to TRBJ1-2, with 7 bases fitting TRBD1. The trim removed 5 bases at V and 2 bases at J, leaving 6 bases unmatched. Germline lookup yields CDR1 SGHDT and CDR2 YYEEEE. This CDR3 contains 14 residues. CDR3 sequence: CASRRTGENYGYTF. Written as DNA, the CDR3 is TGTGCCAGCAGGAGAACAGGGGAGAACTATGGCTACACCTTC.

The chain links TRBV28 to TRBJ1-6; maybe TRBD1 (5 bases). The CDR3 covers 17 residues. The V end was cut by 7 bases, the J end by 7 bases, with 23 bases between. In germline, CDR1 is MDHEN, CDR2 SYDVKM. The CDR3 is CASTLFRDQGKNSPLHF. The CDR3 DNA reads as TGTGCCAGCACCCTTTTTCGAGATCAGGGTAAAAATTCACCCCTCCACTTT.

This rearrangement joins TRBV4-1 to TRBJ1-6; TRBD1 aligns across 7 bases. This CDR3 has 16 amino acids. V shed 3 bases and J 7 bases; nucleotides not matched to a gene: 9. CDR1 and CDR2 from the germline V gene are MGHRA and YSYEKL. In nucleotides, the CDR3 is TGCGCCAGCAGCCACAATGACAGGGTGGGCAATTCACCCCTCCACTTT. It is translated as CASSHNDRVGNSPLHF.

The rearrangement links TRBV5-1 to TRBJ2-3, with D perhaps matching TRBD1 (8 bases). The germline CDR1 and CDR2 sequences are SGHRS and YFSETQ. V was pared by 5 bases and J by 2 bases, with 15 bases between. This CDR3 contains 15 residues. CDR3 protein: CASRWTGRDTDTQYF. The CDR3, as DNA: TGCGCCAGCAGATGGACAGGGAGGGACACAGATACGCAGTATTTT.

CDR3 in DNA: TGTGCCAGCAGCGTAGTTAGCGGGAAATCCTACAATGAGCAGTTCTTC. Its protein is CASSVVSGKSYNEQFF. The J gene is TRBJ2-1, the V gene TRBV9; TRBD2 matches 8 bases. Germline CDR1 and CDR2: SGDLS and YYNGEE. This CDR3 region has 16 residues. The V segment lost 0 bases and the J segment 1 base; nucleotides outside the gene matches: 3.

In this sample, this clone turned up once. V and J are TRBV18 and TRBJ1-2; TRBD1 matches at 7 bases. Trimming removed 2 bases from V and 8 bases from J; junction bases left unmatched: 8. CDR1 is KGHSH and CDR2 is LQKENI in the germline V gene. This CDR3 has 14 residues. This chain's CDR3 is CASSPVGQPTGYTF. The CDR3 DNA reads as TGTGCCAGCTCACCAGTGGGACAGCCTACCGGCTACACCTTC.

On this clone itself: Other DNA variants within this sample encode the same CDR3. The V and J genes are TRBV20-1 and TRBJ1-2; D is unresolved. The CDR3 has 9 amino acids. Per germline, CDR1 DFQATT and CDR2 SNEGSKA (reference sequence). V was clipped by 6 bases and J by 5 bases, with 4 bases between them. The CDR3 loop reads CSALYGYTF. In DNA, the CDR3 is TGCAGTGCCCTTTATGGCTACACCTTC.

CDR3 nucleotides: TGTGCCAGCAGAGCCCGAGGCACAGGTCCTACGAAGCAGTACTTC. Amino acids: CASRARGTGPTKQYF. The V and J genes are TRBV5-4 and TRBJ2-7; a possible D gene is TRBD1 (5 bases). Germline loops: CDR1 SGHNT, CDR2 YYREEE (reference sequence). V dropped 5 bases and J dropped 8 bases, with 23 bases sitting between them. The CDR3 totals 15 residues.

J is TRBJ2-4 and V is TRBV9; 12 bases are shared with TRBD1. Germline lookup yields CDR1 SGDLS and CDR2 YYNGEE. The trim removed 2 bases at V and 2 bases at J, leaving 5 bases unmatched. This CDR3 comprises 17 residues. The CDR3, as DNA: TGTGCCAGCAGCGTGGGGACAGGGGGCGCGCCCAAAAACATTCAGTACTTC. Translating it yields CASSVGTGGAPKNIQYF.

The genes are TRBV7-8 and TRBJ2-1; D uncertain. From germline, CDR1 is SGHVS and CDR2 FQNEAQ. This CDR3 region has 16 residues. V lost 5 bases to trimming and J lost 0 bases, with 14 bases between them. The CDR3 loop is CASSLILRSSYNEQFF. CDR3 in DNA: TGTGCCAGCAGCCTCATTCTCCGGAGCTCCTACAATGAGCAGTTCTTC.

This chain uses TRBV7-9 with TRBJ1-2; D might be TRBD1 (6 bases). V gave up 5 bases and J gave up 4 bases, with 17 bases separating them. CDR1 is SEHNR and CDR2 is FQNEAQ in the germline V gene (reference sequence). CDR3 length equals 15 residues. Written as DNA, the CDR3 is TGTGCCAGCAGCCCGGCGGGGGGGCAGGCCTATGGCTACACCTTC. It encodes CASSPAGGQAYGYTF. The full variable domain, in which reference TRBV7-9 and TRBJ1-2 provide the parts outside the CDR3, is DTGVSQNPRHKITKRGQNVTFRCDPISEHNRLYWYRQTLGQGPEFLTYFQNEAQLEKSRLLSDRFSAERPKGSFSTLEIQRTEQGDSAMYLCASSPAGGQAYGYTFGSGTRLTVV.

The CDR3 nucleotides are TGCAGCGTGTTCACGAGGGGGCGCTGGGACGAGCAGTACTTC. As protein: CSVFTRGRWDEQYF. The chain employs TRBV29-1 and TRBJ2-7, with 7 positions matching TRBD1. Per the germline V gene, CDR1 is SQVTM and CDR2 is ANQGSEA. Trimming at V came to 6 bases and at J to 5 bases, leaving 13 bases not matched to a gene. The CDR3 length is 14 residues.

As to this clone: Because the CDR3's place on the DNA is in doubt, the DNA is left out and the CDR3 is given as listed by TCRdb. V and J are TRBV6-5 and TRBJ1-1; no check of the table's D call, TRBD1, against the DNA was made. Counting both end residues, the CDR3 totals 14 amino acids. Looked up from germline, CDR1 is MNHEY and CDR2 is SVGAGI. CDR3 sequence reads: CASSSSVRVTEAFF.

The chain employs TRBV7-3 and TRBJ2-7, with TRBD1 matching over 12 bases. The J segment lost 2 bases and the V segment lost 2 bases, leaving 1 base of the junction unmatched. This CDR3 has 15 residues. Germline loops: CDR1 SGHTA, CDR2 FQGTGA. CDR3 nucleotide sequence: TGTGCCAGCAGCTTATGGGACAGGGGGCCCTACGAGCAGTACTTC. Its protein product is CASSLWDRGPYEQYF.

A few counts support this clone. The chain joins TRBV19 to TRBJ2-3, with 11 bases that match TRBD2. J was trimmed by 7 bases and V by 3 bases; bases with no gene match: 9. The CDR3 sequence is 16 residues long. Germline V gene sequence: CDR1 LNHDA, CDR2 SQIVND (reference sequence). The DNA of the CDR3 is TGTGCCAGTAGTATCCTGGCTAGCGGGGGGCGGAATACGCAGTATTTT. Its translation: CASSILASGGRNTQYF.

The chain is built from TRBV2 and TRBJ2-5; 12 positions match TRBD2. Per germline, CDR1 SNHLY and CDR2 FYNNEI. The CDR3 runs 15 residues. Germline trimming cut 8 bases from V and 5 bases from J; bases unmatched to any gene: 9. CDR3 region: CASGPGLAGAETQYF. The CDR3 bases are TGTGCCAGCGGACCGGGACTAGCGGGTGCGGAGACCCAGTACTTC.

The chain employs TRBV7-2 and TRBJ1-5; a weak D match, TRBD1 (5 bases). The germline CDR1 and CDR2 sequences are SGHTA and FQGNSA. V was pared by 7 bases and J by 4 bases, with 17 bases between. This CDR3 spans 15 amino acids. CDR3 sequence: CASTLQTAGNQPQHF. CDR3 nucleotide sequence: TGTGCCAGCACCTTGCAGACAGCCGGTAATCAGCCCCAGCATTTT.

Of note for this clone: Other DNA sequences within the sample encode an identical CDR3. V is TRBV11-2 and J is TRBJ2-7, with unresolved D. The V gene lost 1 base and the J gene lost 0 bases, with 7 bases spanning the gap. Germline V CDR1 and CDR2: SGHAT, FQNNGV. This CDR3 is built from 14 residues. The CDR3 loop is CASSLGQSSYEQYF. The DNA for the CDR3 is TGTGCCAGCAGCTTAGGGCAAAGCTCCTACGAGCAGTACTTC.

The chain recombines TRBV10-1 with TRBJ1-2, with 12 positions matching TRBD1. Germline V lookup: CDR1 WNHNN, CDR2 SYGVQD (reference sequence). V dropped 4 bases and J dropped 8; count of bases not matched to a gene: 8. The CDR3 is 15 amino acids. CDR3 protein: CASSGGTGGASGYTF. The CDR3 nucleotides are TGCGCCAGCAGTGGTGGGACAGGGGGCGCGTCAGGCTACACCTTC.

The chain recombines TRBV9 with TRBJ2-7, with 15 bases fitting TRBD2. This CDR3 is 18 amino acids long. Per germline, CDR1 SGDLS and CDR2 YYNGEE. The trim removed 0 bases at V and 1 base at J, leaving 5 bases unmatched. The CDR3 here is CASSVGGTSGRLSYEQYF. CDR3 DNA: TGTGCCAGCAGCGTAGGAGGGACTAGCGGGAGGTTATCCTACGAGCAGTACTTC.

This clone occurred once. This chain links TRBV29-1 with TRBJ1-2; 12 positions match TRBD1. V shed 5 bases and J 3 bases; nucleotides not matched to a gene: 13. Germline assignment: CDR1 SQVTM and CDR2 ANQGSEA. This CDR3 is built from 17 residues. The DNA for the CDR3 is TGCAGCGTTCCAGCCGGGACAGGGGGCTCTCGTCACTATGGCTACACCTTC. Encoded protein: CSVPAGTGGSRHYGYTF. The full variable domain, with the rest looked up from reference TRBV29-1 and TRBJ1-2, is SAVISQKPSRDICQRGTSLTIQCQVDSQVTMMFWYRQQPGQSLTLIATANQGSEATYESGFVIDKFPISRPNLTFSTLTVSNMSPEDSSIYLCSVPAGTGGSRHYGYTFGSGTRLTVV.

The chain couples TRBV7-2 to TRBJ1-2; 7 nucleotides line up with TRBD1. Germline trimming cut 2 bases from V and 4 bases from J; bases unmatched to any gene: 7. There are 15 residues in the CDR3. The germline CDR1 and CDR2 sequences are SGHTA and FQGNSA. The DNA of the CDR3 is TGTGCCAGCAGCTTAAAACCCGGGACAGTCTATGGCTACACCTTC. This gives the protein CASSLKPGTVYGYTF.

V and J are TRBV5-1 and TRBJ2-5; 8 nucleotides match TRBD2. Germline CDR1 reads SGHRS; CDR2 reads YFSETQ. The V segment lost 4 bases and the J segment 2 bases; nucleotides outside the gene matches: 7. The CDR3 is 15 amino acids. The CDR3 protein is CASSPGVAGQETQYF. The CDR3 DNA reads TGCGCCAGCAGCCCCGGAGTAGCGGGACAAGAGACCCAGTACTTC.

The V gene is TRBV1, the J gene TRBJ2-5; TRBD1 is the table's D call, not checked against the DNA. TRBV1 is designated a pseudogene. The CDR3 contains 14 residues. For the CDR3, the DNA is TGCACCAGCAGCCTGGGGCGAGTCCAAGAGACCCAGTACTTC. It specifies CTSSLGRVQETQYF.

The CDR3 protein is CASSRQGGDIQYF. CDR3 DNA sequence: TGCGCCAGCAGCAGACAGGGGGGGGACATTCAGTACTTC. The rearrangement joins TRBV4-1 to TRBJ2-4; 9 bases are a match to TRBD1. The germline V gene has CDR1 MGHRA and CDR2 YSYEKL. This CDR3 region has 13 residues. V shed 5 bases and J 8 bases; nucleotides not matched to a gene: 4.

This clone was recorded once. V and J are TRBV27 and TRBJ1-5, with 7 bases matching TRBD1. The CDR3 runs to 14 residues. Unmatched junction bases numbered 4, after V lost 6 bases and J lost 2 bases. CDR1 is MNHEY, CDR2 SMNVEV, per germline (reference sequence). CDR3 in DNA: TGTGCCAGCAGCGGACAGGAACGCAATCAGCCCCAGCATTTT. Protein sequence: CASSGQERNQPQHF.

The CDR3 DNA sequence: TGTGCCAGCAGCTCGGGGGGCCGGCAGGGTGGTGAAAAACTGTTTTTT. Protein sequence: CASSSGGRQGGEKLFF. This chain connects TRBV5-4 to TRBJ1-4; D possibly corresponds to TRBD1 (6 bases). The CDR3 spans 16 residues. The germline gives CDR1 SGHNT, CDR2 YYREEE (reference sequence). Trimming removed 3 bases at V and 7 bases at J, with 19 bases between.